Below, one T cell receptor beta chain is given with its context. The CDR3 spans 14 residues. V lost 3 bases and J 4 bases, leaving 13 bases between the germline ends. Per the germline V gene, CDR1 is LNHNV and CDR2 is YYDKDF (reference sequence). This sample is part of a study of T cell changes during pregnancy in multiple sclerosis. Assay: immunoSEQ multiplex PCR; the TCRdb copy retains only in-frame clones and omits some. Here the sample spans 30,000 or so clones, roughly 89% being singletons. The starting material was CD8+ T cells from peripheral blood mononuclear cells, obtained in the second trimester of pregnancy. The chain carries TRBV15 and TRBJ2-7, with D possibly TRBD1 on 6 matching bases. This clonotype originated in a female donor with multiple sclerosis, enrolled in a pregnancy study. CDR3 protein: CATSSKTGNYEQYF. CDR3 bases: TGTGCCACCAGCAGTAAGACAGGCAATTACGAGCAGTACTTC.